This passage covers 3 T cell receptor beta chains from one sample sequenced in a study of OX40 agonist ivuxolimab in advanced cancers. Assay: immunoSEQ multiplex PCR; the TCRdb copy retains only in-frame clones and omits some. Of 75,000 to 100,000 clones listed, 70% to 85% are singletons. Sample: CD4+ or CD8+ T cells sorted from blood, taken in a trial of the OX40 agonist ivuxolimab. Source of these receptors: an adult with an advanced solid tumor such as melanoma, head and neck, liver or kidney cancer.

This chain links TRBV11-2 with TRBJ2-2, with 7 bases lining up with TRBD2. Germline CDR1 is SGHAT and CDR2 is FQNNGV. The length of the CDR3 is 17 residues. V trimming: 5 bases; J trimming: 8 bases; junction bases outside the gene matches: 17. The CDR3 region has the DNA TGTGCCAGCAGCCAAAGGGCTGGCGGGAGCGCCGCGGGGGAGCTGTTTTTT. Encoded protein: CASSQRAGGSAAGELFF. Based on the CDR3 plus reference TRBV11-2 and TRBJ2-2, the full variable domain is EAGVAQSPRYKIIEKRQSVAFWCNPISGHATLYWYQQILGQGPKLLIQFQNNGVVDDSQLPKDRFSAERLKGVDSTLKIQPAKLEDSAVYLCASSQRAGGSAAGELFFGEGSRLTVL.

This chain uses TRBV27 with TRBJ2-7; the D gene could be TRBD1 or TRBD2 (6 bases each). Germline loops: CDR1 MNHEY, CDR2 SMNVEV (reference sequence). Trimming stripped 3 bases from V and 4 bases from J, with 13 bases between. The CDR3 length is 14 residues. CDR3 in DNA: TGTGCCAGCAGTTTGGCCGGGGGCACGTACGAGCAGTACTTC. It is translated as CASSLAGGTYEQYF.

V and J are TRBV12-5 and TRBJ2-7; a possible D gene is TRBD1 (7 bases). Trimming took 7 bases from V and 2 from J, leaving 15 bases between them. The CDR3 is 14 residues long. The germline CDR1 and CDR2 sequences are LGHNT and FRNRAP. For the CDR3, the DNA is TGTGCTAGTGCTCCAGACAGGGAGGCCTACGAGCAGTACTTC. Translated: CASAPDREAYEQYF.